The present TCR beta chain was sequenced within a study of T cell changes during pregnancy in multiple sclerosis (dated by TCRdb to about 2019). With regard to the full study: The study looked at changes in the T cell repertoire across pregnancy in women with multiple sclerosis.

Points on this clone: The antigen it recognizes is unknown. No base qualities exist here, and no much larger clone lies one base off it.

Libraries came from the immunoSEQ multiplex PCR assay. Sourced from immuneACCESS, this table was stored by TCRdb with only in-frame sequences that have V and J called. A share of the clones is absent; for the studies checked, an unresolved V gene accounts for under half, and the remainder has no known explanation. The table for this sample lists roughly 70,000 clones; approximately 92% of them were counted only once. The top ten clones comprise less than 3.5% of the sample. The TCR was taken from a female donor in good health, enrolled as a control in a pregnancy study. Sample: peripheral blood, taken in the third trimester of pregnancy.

CDR3 loop: CASRGGGTGELFF. Read as DNA, the sequence is TGTGCCAGCAGAGGGGGGGGCACCGGGGAGCTGTTTTTT. The sequence links TRBV9 to TRBJ2-2; a tentative D match to TRBD2 spans 7 bases. CDR1 and CDR2, looked up from the germline V gene, are SGDLS and YYNGEE. The junction shows trimming of 5 bases on V and 4 bases on J, plus 9 bases between the germline ends. From the cysteine through the phenylalanine, the CDR3 covers 13 amino acids. Left in the record is the CDR3 DNA by itself, 39 bases read in frame from the first base. The variable domain in full, with residues beyond the CDR3 obtained from the reference TRBV9 and TRBJ2-2 genes, is DSGVTQTPKHLITATGQRVTLRCSPRSGDLSVYWYQQSLDQGLQFLIQYYNGEERAKGNILERFSAQQFPDLHSELNLSSLELGDSALYFCASRGGGTGELFFGEGSRLTVL.